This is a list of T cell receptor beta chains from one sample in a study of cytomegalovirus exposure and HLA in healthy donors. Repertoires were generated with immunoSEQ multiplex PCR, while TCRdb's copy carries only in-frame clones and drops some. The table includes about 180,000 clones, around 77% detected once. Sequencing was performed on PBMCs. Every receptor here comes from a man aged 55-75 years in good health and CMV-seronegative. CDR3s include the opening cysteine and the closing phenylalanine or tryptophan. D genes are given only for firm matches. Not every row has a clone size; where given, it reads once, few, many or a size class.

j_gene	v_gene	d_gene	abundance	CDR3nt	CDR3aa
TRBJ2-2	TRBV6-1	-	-	TGTGCCAGCAGCTCACAGGCGAACACCGGGGAGCTGTTTTTT	CASSSQANTGELFF
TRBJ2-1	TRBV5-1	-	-	TGCGCCAGCAGCTTGGTCGTAAATGAGCAGTTCTTC	CASSLVVNEQFF
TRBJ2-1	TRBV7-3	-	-	TGTGCCAGCAGCCCAGAGGGATTCTCCTACAATGAGCAGTTCTTC	CASSPEGFSYNEQFF
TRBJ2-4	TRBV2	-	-	TGTGCCAGCAGTGAAGGGCTCCTAGCCAAAAACATTCAGTACTTC	CASSEGLLAKNIQYF
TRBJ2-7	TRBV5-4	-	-	TGTGCCAGCAGCCTAGAGGCGGACAGTTTCCTCTACGAGCAGTACTTC	CASSLEADSFLYEQYF
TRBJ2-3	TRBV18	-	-	TGTGCCAGCTCACCAACCCAGAGGGCCGATACGCAGTATTTT	CASSPTQRADTQYF
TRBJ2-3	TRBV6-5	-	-	TGTGCCAGCAGTCGCGGGACTGCCACAGATACGCAGTATTTT	CASSRGTATDTQYF
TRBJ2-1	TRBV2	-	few	TGTGCCAGCAGTCTATTGAGTATGAGCTCCTACAATGAGCAGTTCTTC	CASSLLSMSSYNEQFF
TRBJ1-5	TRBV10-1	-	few	TGCGCCAAGGGAGCCCAGCATTTT	CAKGAQHF
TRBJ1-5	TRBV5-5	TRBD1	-	TGTGCCAGCAGCTTAGGACAGGATTGGTATAGCAATCAGCCCCAGCATTTT	CASSLGQDWYSNQPQHF
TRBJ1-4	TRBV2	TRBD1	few	TGTGCCAGCAGAGGCCCCGGGACAGGGGATAATGAAAAACTGTTTTTT	CASRGPGTGDNEKLFF
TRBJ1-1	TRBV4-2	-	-	TGTGCCAGCAGCCAAGATAGTCAGGGTTCCACTGAAGCTTTCTTT	CASSQDSQGSTEAFF
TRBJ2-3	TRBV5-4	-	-	TGTGCCAGCAGCTTGGGTGGGGCTAGTTTCACAGATACGCAGTATTTT	CASSLGGASFTDTQYF
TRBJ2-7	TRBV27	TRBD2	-	TGTGCCAGCAGTTTATTATCTCCGGGACTAGCGGGACTTTGGGCCTACGAGCAGTACTTC	CASSLLSPGLAGLWAYEQYF
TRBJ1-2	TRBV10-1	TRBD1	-	TGCGCCAGCAGTTACCCCCAGGGGGAGGTGGACTATGGCTACACCTTC	CASSYPQGEVDYGYTF
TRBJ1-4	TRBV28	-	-	TGTGCCAGCAGCAAAACAGCTACAACTAATGAAAAACTGTTTTTT	CASSKTATTNEKLFF
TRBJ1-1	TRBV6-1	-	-	TGTGCCAGCAGCGCAGGGGACCGTGAAGCTTTCTTT	CASSAGDREAFF
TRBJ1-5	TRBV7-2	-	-	TGTGCCAGCAGCTTGGTCGGGGAACGGGCTCAGCCCCAGCATTTT	CASSLVGERAQPQHF
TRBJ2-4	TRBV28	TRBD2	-	TGTGCCAGCAGTTTACCCCCCGGGACTAGCGGGGAGTACTTC	CASSLPPGTSGEYF
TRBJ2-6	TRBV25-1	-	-	TGTGCCAGCAGTGGACCCCAGGGCTCTGGGGCCAACGTCCTGACTTTC	CASSGPQGSGANVLTF
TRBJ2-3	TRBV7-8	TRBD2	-	TGTGCCAGCAGCTTACAGCTAGCGGGAGACTTAGGCACAGATACGCAGTATTTT	CASSLQLAGDLGTDTQYF
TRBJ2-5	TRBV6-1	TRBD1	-	TGTGCCAGCAGCAAAGGGGGCCCCCAAGAGACCCAGTACTTC	CASSKGGPQETQYF
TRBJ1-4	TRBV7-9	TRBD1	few	TGTGCCAGCAGCTTAGGGGACAGGGGCCCAGCTAATGAAAAACTGTTTTTT	CASSLGDRGPANEKLFF
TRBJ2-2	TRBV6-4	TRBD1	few	TGTGCCAGCAGTGCGGGACAGGACACCGGGGAGCTGTTTTTT	CASSAGQDTGELFF
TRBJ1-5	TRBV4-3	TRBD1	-	TGCGCCAGCAGCCAAGACGCCCTAAACAGGGGGCAAGGTCAGCCCCAGCATTTT	CASSQDALNRGQGQPQHF
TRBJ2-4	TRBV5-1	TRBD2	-	TGCGCCAGCAGAGCCGGGACTAGCGGGGTACTAGCCAAAAACATTCAGTACTTC	CASRAGTSGVLAKNIQYF
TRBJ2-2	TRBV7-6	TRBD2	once	TGTGCCAGCAGCTCACTAGCGGGGGGGTATAACACCGGCGACGGGGAGCTGTTTTTT	CASSSLAGGYNTGDGELFF
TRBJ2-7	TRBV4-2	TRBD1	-	TGTGCCAGCAGCCAAGGCGGACAGGGCTACGAGCAGTACTTC	CASSQGGQGYEQYF
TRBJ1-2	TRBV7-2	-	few	TGTGCCAGCAGCTTAGACCTCTCGGCGGGGGAGACTTATGGCTACACCTTC	CASSLDLSAGETYGYTF
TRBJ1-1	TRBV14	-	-	TGTGCCAGCAGCCAAGATTTCAGGGCAGCGAACACTGAAGCTTTCTTT	CASSQDFRAANTEAFF
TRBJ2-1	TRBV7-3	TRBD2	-	TGTGCCAGCAGCCCCTGGGTGCGGGAGGAACTCAATGAGCAGTTCTTC	CASSPWVREELNEQFF
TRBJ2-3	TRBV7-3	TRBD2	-	TGTGCCAGCAGCTTGGCTCCTAGCGGGAGTACAGATACGCAGTATTTT	CASSLAPSGSTDTQYF
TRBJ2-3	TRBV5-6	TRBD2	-	TGTGCCAGCAGCCCGACTAGCGGGGCTAGCACAGATACGCAGTATTTT	CASSPTSGASTDTQYF
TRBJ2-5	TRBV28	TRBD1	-	TGTGCCAGCAGTATCTCCGGGACAGGGAGAGAGACCCAGTACTTC	CASSISGTGRETQYF
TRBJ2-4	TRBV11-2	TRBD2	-	TGTGCCAGCAGTTCCCCTAGCGGGGGAGGGTCCAAAAACATTCAGTACTTC	CASSSPSGGGSKNIQYF
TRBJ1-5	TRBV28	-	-	TGTGCCAGCAGCCCCGGTCTTACCAGGTACAGGGGCAATCAGCCCCAGCATTTT	CASSPGLTRYRGNQPQHF
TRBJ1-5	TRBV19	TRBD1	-	TGTGCCACTCGGGGCGGGACAGGGTCCCTATCAGGACAGCCCCAGCATTTT	CATRGGTGSLSGQPQHF
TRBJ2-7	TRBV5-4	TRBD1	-	TGTGCCAGCAGCTGGGACAGCAATTCCTACGAGCAGTACTTC	CASSWDSNSYEQYF
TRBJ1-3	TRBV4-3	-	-	TGCGCCAGCAGCCATACAGGGGGAAACACCATATATTTT	CASSHTGGNTIYF
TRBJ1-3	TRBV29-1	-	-	TGCAGCGTTGGGGAGACAGGAAACACCATATATTTT	CSVGETGNTIYF
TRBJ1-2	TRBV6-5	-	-	TGTGCCAGCACCCCGAACGCTAACTATGGCTACCCCTTC	CASTPNANYGYPF
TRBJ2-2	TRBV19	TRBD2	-	TGTGCCAGTAGTACAGCGGGAGAAGACACCGGGGAGCTGTTTTTT	CASSTAGEDTGELFF
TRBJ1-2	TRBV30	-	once	TGTGCCTGGACCTCGGTCCAGGGTCCTGGCCGGGGCTACACCTTC	CAWTSVQGPGRGYTF
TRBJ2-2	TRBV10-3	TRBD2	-	TGTGCCAGTAAAAGGACTAGCGAGAGCCGGGAGCTGTTTTTT	CASKRTSESRELFF
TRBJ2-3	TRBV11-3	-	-	TGTGCCAGCAACCTCGGGGGTACAGATACGCAGTATTTT	CASNLGGTDTQYF
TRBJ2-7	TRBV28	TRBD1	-	TGTGCCAGCAGTTTACGCATTAGACAGGGAAGCTACGAGCAGTACTTC	CASSLRIRQGSYEQYF
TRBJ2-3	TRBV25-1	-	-	TGTGCCAGCAGCGAGACGGGACATGGCACAGATACGCAGTATTTT	CASSETGHGTDTQYF
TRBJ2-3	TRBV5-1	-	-	TGCGCCAGCAGCTTGAGGCAGGGGTTGGGGTATTTT	CASSLRQGLGYF